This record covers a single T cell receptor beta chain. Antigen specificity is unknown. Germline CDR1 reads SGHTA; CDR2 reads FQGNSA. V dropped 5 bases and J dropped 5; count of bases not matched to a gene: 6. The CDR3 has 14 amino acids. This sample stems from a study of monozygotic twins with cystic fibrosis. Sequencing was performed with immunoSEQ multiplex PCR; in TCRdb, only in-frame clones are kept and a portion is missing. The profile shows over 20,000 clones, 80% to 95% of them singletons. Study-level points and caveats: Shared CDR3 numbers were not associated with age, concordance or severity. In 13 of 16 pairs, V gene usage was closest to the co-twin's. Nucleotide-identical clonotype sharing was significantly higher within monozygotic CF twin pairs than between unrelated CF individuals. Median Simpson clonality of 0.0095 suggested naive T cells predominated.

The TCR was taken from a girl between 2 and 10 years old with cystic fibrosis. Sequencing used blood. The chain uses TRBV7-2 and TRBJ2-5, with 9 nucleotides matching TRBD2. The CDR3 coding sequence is TGTGCCAGCAGCCAACCGGGACTAGCTGAGACCCAGTACTTC. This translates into CASSQPGLAETQYF.